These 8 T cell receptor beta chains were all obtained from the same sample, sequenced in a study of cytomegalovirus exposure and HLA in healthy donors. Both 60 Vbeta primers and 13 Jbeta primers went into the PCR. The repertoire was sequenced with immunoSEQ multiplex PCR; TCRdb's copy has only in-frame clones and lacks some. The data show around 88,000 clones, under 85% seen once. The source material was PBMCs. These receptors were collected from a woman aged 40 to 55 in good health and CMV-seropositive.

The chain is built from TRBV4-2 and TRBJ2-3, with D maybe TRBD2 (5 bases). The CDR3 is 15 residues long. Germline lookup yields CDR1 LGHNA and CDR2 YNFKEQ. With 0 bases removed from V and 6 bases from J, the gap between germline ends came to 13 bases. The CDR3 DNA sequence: TGTGCCAGCAGCCAAGAGGGCCCGGGGTCGGATACGCAGTATTTT. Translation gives CASSQEGPGSDTQYF.

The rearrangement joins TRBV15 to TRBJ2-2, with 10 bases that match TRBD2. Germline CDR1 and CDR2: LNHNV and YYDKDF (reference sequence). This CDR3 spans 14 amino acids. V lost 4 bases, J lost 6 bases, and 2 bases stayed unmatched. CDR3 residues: CATSNLAGAGELFF. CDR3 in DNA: TGTGCCACCAGCAACCTAGCGGGAGCCGGGGAGCTGTTTTTT.

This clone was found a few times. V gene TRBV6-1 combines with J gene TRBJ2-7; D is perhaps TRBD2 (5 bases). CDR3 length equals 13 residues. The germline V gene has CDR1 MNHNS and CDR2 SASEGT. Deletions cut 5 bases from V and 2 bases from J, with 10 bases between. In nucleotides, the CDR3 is TGTGCCAGCAGTAAAGACTACCCCTACGAGCAGTACTTC. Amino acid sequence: CASSKDYPYEQYF.

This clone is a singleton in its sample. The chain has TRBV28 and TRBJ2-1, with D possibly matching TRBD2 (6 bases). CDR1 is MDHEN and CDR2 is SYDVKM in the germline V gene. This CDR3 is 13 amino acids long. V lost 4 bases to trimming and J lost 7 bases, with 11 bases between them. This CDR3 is CASSSGTPNEQFF. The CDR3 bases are TGTGCCAGCAGTTCCGGGACTCCAAATGAGCAGTTCTTC.

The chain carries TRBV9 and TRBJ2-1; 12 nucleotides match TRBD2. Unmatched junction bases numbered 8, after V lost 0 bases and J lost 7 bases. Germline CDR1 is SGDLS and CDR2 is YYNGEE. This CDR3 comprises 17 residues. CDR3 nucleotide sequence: TGTGCCAGCAGCGTAGGACTAGCGGGAGTTCGGTGGAATGAGCAGTTCTTC. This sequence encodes CASSVGLAGVRWNEQFF.

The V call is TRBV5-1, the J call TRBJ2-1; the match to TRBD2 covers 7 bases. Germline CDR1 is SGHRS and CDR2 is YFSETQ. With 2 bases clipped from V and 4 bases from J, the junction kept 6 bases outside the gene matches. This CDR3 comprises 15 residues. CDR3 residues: CASSFSPGGYNEQFF. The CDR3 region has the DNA TGCGCCAGCAGCTTCAGTCCGGGGGGATACAATGAGCAGTTCTTC.

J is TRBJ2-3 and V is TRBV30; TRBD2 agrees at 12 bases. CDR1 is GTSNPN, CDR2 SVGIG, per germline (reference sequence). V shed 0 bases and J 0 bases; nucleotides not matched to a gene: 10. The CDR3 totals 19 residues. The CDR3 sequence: CAWSVGLAGGPWSTDTQYF. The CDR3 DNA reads TGTGCCTGGAGTGTAGGGCTAGCGGGAGGGCCGTGGAGCACAGATACGCAGTATTTT. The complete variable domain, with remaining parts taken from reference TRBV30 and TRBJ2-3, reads SQTIHQWPATLVQPVGSPLSLECTVEGTSNPNLYWYRQAAGRGLQLLFYSVGIGQISSEVPQNLSASRPQDRQFILSSKKLLLSDSGFYLCAWSVGLAGGPWSTDTQYFGPGTRLTVL.

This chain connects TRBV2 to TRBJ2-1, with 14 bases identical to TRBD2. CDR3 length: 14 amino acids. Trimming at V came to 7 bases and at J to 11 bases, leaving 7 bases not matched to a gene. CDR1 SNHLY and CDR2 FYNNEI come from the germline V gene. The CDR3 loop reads CASTGLAGVGKQFF. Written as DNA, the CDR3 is TGTGCCAGCACGGGACTAGCGGGAGTTGGGAAGCAGTTCTTC.